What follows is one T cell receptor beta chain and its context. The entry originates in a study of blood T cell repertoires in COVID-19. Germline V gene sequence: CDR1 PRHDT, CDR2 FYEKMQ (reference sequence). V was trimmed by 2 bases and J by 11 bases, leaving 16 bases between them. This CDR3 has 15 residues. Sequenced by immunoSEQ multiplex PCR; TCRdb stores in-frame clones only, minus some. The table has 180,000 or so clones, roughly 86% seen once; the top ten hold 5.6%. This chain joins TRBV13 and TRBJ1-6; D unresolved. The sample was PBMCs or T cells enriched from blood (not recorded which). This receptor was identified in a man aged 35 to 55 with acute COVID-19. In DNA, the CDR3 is TGTGCCAGCAGCTTAACAGCCGGAGGTGGGGCACCCCTCCACTTT. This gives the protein CASSLTAGGGAPLHF.